Listed here are 5 T cell receptor beta chains from one sample, sequenced in a study of T cells in Graves' hyperthyroidism and ophthalmopathy. Template material for amplifying TCR beta CDR3 regions consisted of RNA transcripts. Initially, a first-round RT-PCR of the TCR CDR3 employed the HTBI primer set. TCRdb processed the multiplex PCR reads anew with MiXCR; each CDR3 protein has one entry. The repertoire consists of roughly 570,000 distinct CDR3 sequences, with 46% occurring once and the leading ten covering around 20%. Sequencing was carried out using peripheral blood or thyroid tissue (not recorded which). Every receptor here comes from an adult woman with Graves' disease, either hyperthyroidism or ophthalmopathy (not recorded which).

V is TRBV29-1 and J is TRBJ2-2; D is perhaps TRBD1 (6 bases). Germline V gene sequence: CDR1 SQVTM, CDR2 ANQGSEA. Trimming took off 8 bases at V and 7 bases at J, with 20 bases between the two ends. The CDR3 length is 14 residues. CDR3 bases: TGCAGCTCAGCGAGCACAGGGCCTAACGGGGAGCTGTTTTTT. Translated, it gives CSSASTGPNGELFF.

This clonotype was detected many times. The chain uses TRBV6-6 and TRBJ1-5; no definite D call. Trimming removed 11 bases at V and 7 bases at J, with 12 bases between. CDR3 length: 11 amino acids. Germline loops: CDR1 MNHNY, CDR2 SVGAGI (reference sequence). The CDR3 coding sequence is TGTGCCGCCCCCGGGGAACAGCCCCAGCATTTT. Translation: CAAPGEQPQHF.

Of note for this clonotype: The germline gene is not matched at one end of the junction; a read error may be the cause. The rearrangement uses TRBV7-9 and TRBJ2-6; D possibly matches TRBD1 or TRBD2 (6 bases each). Germline V gene data show CDR1 as SEHNR and CDR2 as FQNEAQ (reference sequence). The CDR3 spans 14 residues. CDR3 nucleotides: TGTGCCAGCAGCTCAGGGGAAGGGGGGCTGACTGAAGCTTTC. It codes for CASSSGEGGLTEAF.

This clonotype was detected many times. V gene TRBV11-2 combines with J gene TRBJ1-2; tentatively, D is TRBD1 (5 bases). V lost 5 bases, J lost 7 bases, and 11 bases lay in between. This CDR3 is built from 12 residues. Germline values: CDR1 SGHAT, CDR2 FQNNGV. CDR3 bases: TGTGCCAGCAGCCCCCGGCAGGGTGGCTACACCTTC. Amino acid sequence: CASSPRQGGYTF.

The chain is built from TRBV10-3 and TRBJ2-5; the match to TRBD2 covers 7 bases. V lost 3 bases and J lost 5; bases outside the gene matches: 12. Germline V gene lookup returns CDR1 ENHRY and CDR2 SYGVKD. The CDR3 length is 16 residues. CDR3 in amino acids: CAISDTWEGMMETQYF. The CDR3, as DNA: TGTGCCATCAGTGATACCTGGGAGGGGATGATGGAGACCCAGTACTTC.